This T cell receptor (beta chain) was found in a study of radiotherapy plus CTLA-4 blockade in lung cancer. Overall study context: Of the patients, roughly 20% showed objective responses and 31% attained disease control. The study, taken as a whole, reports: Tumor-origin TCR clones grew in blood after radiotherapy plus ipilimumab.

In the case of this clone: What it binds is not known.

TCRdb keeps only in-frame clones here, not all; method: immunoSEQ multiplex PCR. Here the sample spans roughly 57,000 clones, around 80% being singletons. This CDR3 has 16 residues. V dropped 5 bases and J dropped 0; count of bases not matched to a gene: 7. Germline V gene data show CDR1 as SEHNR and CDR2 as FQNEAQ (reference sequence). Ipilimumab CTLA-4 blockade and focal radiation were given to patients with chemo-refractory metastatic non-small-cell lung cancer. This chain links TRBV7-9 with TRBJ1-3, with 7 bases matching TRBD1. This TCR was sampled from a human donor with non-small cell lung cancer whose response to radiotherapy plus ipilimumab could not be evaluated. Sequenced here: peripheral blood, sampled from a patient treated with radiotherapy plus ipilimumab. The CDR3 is CASSARGLASGNTIYF. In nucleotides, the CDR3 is TGTGCCAGCAGCGCCAGGGGGTTGGCCTCTGGAAACACCATATATTTT.